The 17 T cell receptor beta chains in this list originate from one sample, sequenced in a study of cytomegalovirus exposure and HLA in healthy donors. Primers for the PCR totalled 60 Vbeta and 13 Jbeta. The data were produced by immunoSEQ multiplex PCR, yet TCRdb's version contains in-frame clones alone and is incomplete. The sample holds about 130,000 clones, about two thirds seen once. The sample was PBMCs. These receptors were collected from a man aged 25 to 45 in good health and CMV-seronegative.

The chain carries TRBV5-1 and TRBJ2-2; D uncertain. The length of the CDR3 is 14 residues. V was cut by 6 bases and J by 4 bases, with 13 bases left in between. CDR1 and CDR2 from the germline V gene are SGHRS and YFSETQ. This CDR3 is CASISSSGTGELFF. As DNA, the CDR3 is TGCGCCAGCATCTCGAGTTCGGGCACCGGGGAGCTGTTTTTT.

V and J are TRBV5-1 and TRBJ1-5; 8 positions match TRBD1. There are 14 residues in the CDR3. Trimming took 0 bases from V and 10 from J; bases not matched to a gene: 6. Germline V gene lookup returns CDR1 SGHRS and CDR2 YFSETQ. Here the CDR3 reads CASSLGTGGGPQHF. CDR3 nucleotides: TGCGCCAGCAGCTTGGGAACAGGGGGGGGACCCCAGCATTTT.

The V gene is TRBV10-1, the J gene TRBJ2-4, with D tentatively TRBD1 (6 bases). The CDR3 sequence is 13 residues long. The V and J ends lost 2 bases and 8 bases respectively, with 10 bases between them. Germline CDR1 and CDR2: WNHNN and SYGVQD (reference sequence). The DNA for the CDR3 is TGCGCCAGCAGTGAGAAGGGGGTTCACATTCAGTACTTC. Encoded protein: CASSEKGVHIQYF.

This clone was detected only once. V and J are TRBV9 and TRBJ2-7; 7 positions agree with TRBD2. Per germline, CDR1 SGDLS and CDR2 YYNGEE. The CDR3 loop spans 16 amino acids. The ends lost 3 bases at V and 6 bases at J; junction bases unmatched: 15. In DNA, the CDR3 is TGTGCCAGCAGCGCCCCGCGCGGGGGACTCGGGGGCGAGCAGTACTTC. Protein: CASSAPRGGLGGEQYF.

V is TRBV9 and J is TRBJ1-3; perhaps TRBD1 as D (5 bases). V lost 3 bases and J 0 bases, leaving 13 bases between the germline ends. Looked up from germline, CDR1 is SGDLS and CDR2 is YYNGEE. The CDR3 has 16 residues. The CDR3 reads CASSADRDYSGNTIYF. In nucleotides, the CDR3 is TGTGCCAGCAGCGCAGATCGGGACTACTCTGGAAACACCATATATTTT.

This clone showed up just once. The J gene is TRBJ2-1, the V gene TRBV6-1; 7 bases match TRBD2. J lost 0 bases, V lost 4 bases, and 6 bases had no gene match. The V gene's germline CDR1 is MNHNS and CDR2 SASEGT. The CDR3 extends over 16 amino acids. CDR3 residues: CASSVLGGSSYNEQFF. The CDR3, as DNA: TGTGCCAGCAGTGTGCTCGGGGGGAGCTCCTACAATGAGCAGTTCTTC.

The DNA of the CDR3 is TGCGCCAGCAGGGCCGGGACAGGGGGCCCTACCTACAATGAGCAGTTCTTC. This sequence encodes CASRAGTGGPTYNEQFF. The J gene is TRBJ2-1, the V gene TRBV5-1; TRBD1 matches at 12 bases. This CDR3 contains 17 residues. Trimming took 5 bases from V and 2 from J; bases not matched to a gene: 8. Germline V lookup: CDR1 SGHRS, CDR2 YFSETQ.

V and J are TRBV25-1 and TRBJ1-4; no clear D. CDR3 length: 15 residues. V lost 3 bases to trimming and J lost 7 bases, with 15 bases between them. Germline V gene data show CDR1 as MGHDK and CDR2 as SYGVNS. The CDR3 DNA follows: TGTGCCAGCAGTGACTTAAGAGGGTTGAGTGAAAAACTGTTTTTT. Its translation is CASSDLRGLSEKLFF.

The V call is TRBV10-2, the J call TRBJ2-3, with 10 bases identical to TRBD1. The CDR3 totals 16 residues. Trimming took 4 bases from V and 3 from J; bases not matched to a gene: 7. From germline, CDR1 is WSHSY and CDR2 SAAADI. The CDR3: CASSGFRDRGTDTQYF. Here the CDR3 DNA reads TGCGCCAGCAGTGGATTCCGGGACAGGGGAACAGATACGCAGTATTTT.

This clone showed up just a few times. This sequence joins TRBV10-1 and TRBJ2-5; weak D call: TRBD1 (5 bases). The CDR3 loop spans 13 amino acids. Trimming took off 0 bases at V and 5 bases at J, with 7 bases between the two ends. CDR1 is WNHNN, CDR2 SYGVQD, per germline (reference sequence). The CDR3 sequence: CASSESGRETQYF. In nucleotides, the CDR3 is TGCGCCAGCAGTGAGTCGGGGCGTGAGACCCAGTACTTC.

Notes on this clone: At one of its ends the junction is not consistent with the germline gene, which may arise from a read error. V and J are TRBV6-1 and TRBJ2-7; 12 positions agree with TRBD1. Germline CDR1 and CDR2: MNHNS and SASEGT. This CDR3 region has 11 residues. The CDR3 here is CASRTGTGGHF. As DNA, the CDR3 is TGTGCCAGCAGGACCGGGACAGGGGGCCACTTC.

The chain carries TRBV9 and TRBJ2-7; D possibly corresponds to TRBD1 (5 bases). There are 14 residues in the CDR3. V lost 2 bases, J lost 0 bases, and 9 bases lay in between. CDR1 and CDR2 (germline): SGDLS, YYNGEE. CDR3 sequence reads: CASSVRETSYEQYF. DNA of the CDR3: TGTGCCAGCAGCGTCAGGGAAACCTCCTACGAGCAGTACTTC.

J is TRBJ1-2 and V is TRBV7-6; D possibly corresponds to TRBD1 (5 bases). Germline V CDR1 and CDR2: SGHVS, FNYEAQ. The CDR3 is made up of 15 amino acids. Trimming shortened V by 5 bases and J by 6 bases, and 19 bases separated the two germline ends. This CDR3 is CASSPQRGLPNGYTF. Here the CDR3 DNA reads TGTGCCAGCAGCCCCCAAAGGGGCCTACCGAATGGCTACACCTTC.

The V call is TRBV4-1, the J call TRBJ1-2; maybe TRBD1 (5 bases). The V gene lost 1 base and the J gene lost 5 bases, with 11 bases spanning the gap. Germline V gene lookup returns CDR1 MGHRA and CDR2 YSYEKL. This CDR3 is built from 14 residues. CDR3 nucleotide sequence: TGCGCCAGCAGCCAAGTGGAGGGGAGTTATGGCTACACCTTC. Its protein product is CASSQVEGSYGYTF.

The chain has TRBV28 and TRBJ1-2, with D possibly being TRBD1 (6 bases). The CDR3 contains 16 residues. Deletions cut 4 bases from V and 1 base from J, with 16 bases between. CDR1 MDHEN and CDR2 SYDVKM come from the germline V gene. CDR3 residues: CASSSPGTPDNYGYTF. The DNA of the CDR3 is TGTGCCAGCAGTTCCCCCGGGACACCCGATAACTATGGCTACACCTTC.

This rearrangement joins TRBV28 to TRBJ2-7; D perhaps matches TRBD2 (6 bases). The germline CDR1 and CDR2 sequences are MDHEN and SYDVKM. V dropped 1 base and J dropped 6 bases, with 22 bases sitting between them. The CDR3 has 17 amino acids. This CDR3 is CASSLSVGVGGSGEQYF. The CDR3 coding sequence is TGTGCCAGCAGTTTATCGGTGGGAGTGGGGGGATCGGGCGAGCAGTACTTC.

Here the CDR3 DNA reads TGCGCCAGCAGCCAAGAGGGGACAGGGCCGAGCTATGGCTACACCTTC. It encodes CASSQEGTGPSYGYTF. This rearrangement joins TRBV4-1 to TRBJ1-2; TRBD1 aligns across 9 bases. Germline V CDR1 and CDR2: MGHRA, YSYEKL. The CDR3 is 16 amino acids. V lost 0 bases to trimming and J lost 4 bases; unmatched junction nucleotides: 6.